Below, 31 T cell receptor beta chains from the same sample are listed, as sequenced in a study of cytomegalovirus exposure and HLA in healthy donors. Vbeta (60) and Jbeta (13) primers were used in the PCR. Profiled with immunoSEQ multiplex PCR; TCRdb holds only in-frame clones, not every one. The table shows approximately 270,000 clones, with about 80% occurring only once. Specimen: PBMCs. Source of these receptors: a girl aged 2-15 years in good health and CMV-seronegative.

The chain recombines TRBV29-1 with TRBJ1-2, with D possibly TRBD1 on 6 matching bases. Trimming removed 2 bases from V and 3 bases from J, with 7 bases in between. CDR3 length: 12 amino acids. Germline values: CDR1 SQVTM, CDR2 ANQGSEA. The CDR3 loop is CSVENRDYGYTF. CDR3 nucleotides: TGCAGCGTTGAAAACAGGGACTATGGCTACACCTTC.

This chain links TRBV28 with TRBJ2-1, with TRBD2 matching 11 bases. V lost 9 bases, J lost 4 bases, and 11 bases stayed unmatched. CDR3 length equals 16 residues. Germline CDR1 MDHEN, CDR2 SYDVKM. CDR3 DNA sequence: TGTGCCAGTGGGACCGTTAGCGGGAGGGTTTACAATGAGCAGTTCTTC. Translating it yields CASGTVSGRVYNEQFF.

This rearrangement joins TRBV28 to TRBJ1-6; 7 bases line up with TRBD1. The germline gives CDR1 MDHEN, CDR2 SYDVKM. The CDR3 is made up of 17 amino acids. The V and J ends lost 6 bases and 7 bases, in that order; junction bases with no gene match: 15. CDR3 residues: CASRILLGGAGNSPLHF. The CDR3 DNA is TGTGCCAGCAGGATTCTCCTAGGGGGCGCGGGGAATTCACCCCTCCACTTT. Filled out from reference TRBV28 and TRBJ1-6, the complete variable domain reads DVKVTQSSRYLVKRTGEKVFLECVQDMDHENMFWYRQDPGLGLRLIYFSYDVKMKEKGDIPEGYSVSREKKERFSLILESASTNQTSMYLCASRILLGGAGNSPLHFGNGTRLTVT.

The chain combines TRBV27 with TRBJ2-1; D gene ambiguous. The ends were cut back, 5 bases at V and 0 bases at J, with 11 bases in the middle. The length of the CDR3 is 15 residues. Germline values: CDR1 MNHEY, CDR2 SMNVEV (reference sequence). In DNA, the CDR3 is TGTGCCAGCAGTCCAGGTGCCCGCTCCTACAATGAGCAGTTCTTC. Encoded protein: CASSPGARSYNEQFF.

V gene TRBV27 combines with J gene TRBJ1-1, with a possible D match to TRBD1 (5 bases). Trimming pared 4 bases from V and 1 base from J, leaving 13 bases between. CDR1 is MNHEY and CDR2 is SMNVEV in the germline V gene (reference sequence). The CDR3 spans 15 residues. CDR3: CASSSEDGGNTEAFF. The CDR3 bases are TGTGCCAGCAGTTCCGAGGACGGGGGGAACACTGAAGCTTTCTTT.

V gene TRBV28 combines with J gene TRBJ2-1; 7 nucleotides match TRBD2. V trimming: 6 bases; J trimming: 0 bases; junction bases outside the gene matches: 8. This CDR3 is 16 amino acids long. Germline lookup yields CDR1 MDHEN and CDR2 SYDVKM. The CDR3 DNA reads as TGTGCCAGCAGCCCAAAGCGGGGTAGCTCCTACAATGAGCAGTTCTTC. Its protein product is CASSPKRGSSYNEQFF.

The genes are TRBV19 and TRBJ1-2, with TRBD1 identical over 11 bases. Per germline, CDR1 LNHDA and CDR2 SQIVND (reference sequence). This CDR3 contains 18 residues. V was clipped by 3 bases and J by 2 bases; unmatched bases: 11. The CDR3 protein is CASSIWKYRDRGNYGYTF. The DNA for the CDR3 is TGTGCCAGTAGTATCTGGAAATACCGGGACAGGGGGAACTATGGCTACACCTTC.

The V gene is TRBV10-3, the J gene TRBJ2-2; D is ambiguous. Trimming left V 4 bases short and J 3 bases short, with 6 bases between. The length of the CDR3 is 13 residues. Germline V gives CDR1 ENHRY, CDR2 SYGVKD. The CDR3 loop reads CAISVLDTGELFF. CDR3 bases: TGTGCCATCAGTGTCCTAGACACCGGGGAGCTGTTTTTT.

The rearrangement uses TRBV7-9 and TRBJ2-2, with 8 bases fitting TRBD1. The CDR3 is made up of 15 amino acids. The J segment lost 6 bases and the V segment lost 6 bases, leaving 9 bases of the junction unmatched. Germline CDR1 reads SEHNR; CDR2 reads FQNEAQ (reference sequence). DNA of the CDR3: TGTGCCAGCAGTCTTTCGGACAGGGCCGCCGGGGAGCTGTTTTTT. Residues: CASSLSDRAAGELFF.

The V call is TRBV28, the J call TRBJ2-2; 7 bases align to TRBD1. V was pared by 5 bases and J by 6 bases, with 9 bases of the junction left unmatched. This CDR3 is 15 amino acids long. Germline V lookup: CDR1 MDHEN, CDR2 SYDVKM. CDR3 protein: CASSLTQGFAGELFF. CDR3 DNA: TGTGCCAGCAGTCTCACACAGGGGTTCGCCGGGGAGCTGTTTTTT.

The chain's CDR3 is CASRPHRGGFYEQYF. DNA for the CDR3: TGTGCCAGCAGGCCCCACCGTGGGGGGTTCTACGAGCAGTACTTC. The chain is built from TRBV7-8 and TRBJ2-7, with D possibly being TRBD2 (6 bases). Trimming took off 6 bases at V and 3 bases at J, with 18 bases between the two ends. The CDR3 has 15 residues. From germline, CDR1 is SGHVS and CDR2 FQNEAQ.

V gene TRBV6-4 combines with J gene TRBJ2-5, with TRBD2 matching 10 bases. This CDR3 spans 15 amino acids. V gave up 3 bases and J gave up 2 bases; unmatched junction bases: 3. Germline values: CDR1 MRHNA, CDR2 SNTAGT. The CDR3 reads CASSERAGGQETQYF. The CDR3 bases are TGTGCCAGCAGTGAGCGAGCGGGGGGGCAAGAGACCCAGTACTTC.

There are a few counts of this clone. The chain couples TRBV5-1 to TRBJ1-2; 7 nucleotides agree with TRBD1. Germline values: CDR1 SGHRS, CDR2 YFSETQ. Trimming took 3 bases from V and 3 from J; bases not matched to a gene: 11. This CDR3 has 16 amino acids. CDR3 bases: TGCGCCAGCAGCTCTATAGGGACAGCCTCTCACTATGGCTACACCTTC. Protein product: CASSSIGTASHYGYTF.

V and J are TRBV18 and TRBJ1-2, with no clear D. The length of the CDR3 is 12 residues. The germline gives CDR1 KGHSH, CDR2 LQKENI. Trimming removed 3 bases from V and 6 bases from J, with 8 bases in between. The DNA for the CDR3 is TGTGCCAGCTCACCGAACGACAATGGCTACACCTTC. As protein: CASSPNDNGYTF.

The rearrangement links TRBV29-1 to TRBJ2-3, with TRBD1 matching 9 bases. The CDR3 runs 13 residues. Per germline, CDR1 SQVTM and CDR2 ANQGSEA. V shed 4 bases, J shed 1 base, and the junction held 0 bases outside the gene matches. CDR3 region: CSVGTGGTDTQYF. Written as DNA, the CDR3 is TGCAGCGTTGGGACAGGGGGCACAGATACGCAGTATTTT.

Worth noting for this clone: One end of the junction varies from germline; a read error may be responsible. This sequence joins TRBV7-3 and TRBJ2-1, with D maybe TRBD2 (5 bases). Germline V CDR1 and CDR2: SGHTA, FQGTGA. The CDR3 runs to 15 residues. DNA of the CDR3: TGTGCCAGCAGCCCACGCGGAGGAACCTACAATGAGCGGTTCTTC. Amino acids: CASSPRGGTYNERFF. The full variable domain, rest sourced from reference TRBV7-3 and TRBJ2-1, is GAGVSQTPSNKVTEKGKYVELRCDPISGHTALYWYRQSLGQGPEFLIYFQGTGAADDSGLPNDRFFAVRPEGSVSTLKIQRTERGDSAVYLCASSPRGGTYNERFFGPGTRLTVL.

This chain connects TRBV15 to TRBJ1-5; perhaps TRBD1 as D (6 bases). Germline CDR1 LNHNV, CDR2 YYDKDF (reference sequence). The CDR3 length is 14 residues. Deletions cut 1 base from V and 3 bases from J, with 7 bases between. The CDR3 nucleotides read TGTGCCACCAGCAGAGGGGGGCTCAATCAGCCCCAGCATTTT. Amino acids: CATSRGGLNQPQHF.

This chain uses TRBV7-7 with TRBJ2-5, with a tentative D call TRBD1 (5 bases). This CDR3 contains 14 residues. Trimming removed 4 bases from V and 3 bases from J, with 12 bases in between. CDR1 and CDR2 from the germline V gene are SSHAT and FNYEAQ (reference sequence). The CDR3 is CASSSRVGEETQYF. The CDR3 DNA reads as TGTGCCAGCAGCTCTAGGGTAGGGGAAGAGACCCAGTACTTC.

This chain links TRBV10-1 with TRBJ1-4, with 7 bases that match TRBD1. V was clipped by 4 bases and J by 7 bases; unmatched bases: 15. Germline V gene lookup returns CDR1 WNHNN and CDR2 SYGVQD (reference sequence). The CDR3 runs to 17 residues. CDR3 DNA sequence: TGCGCCAGCAGTGTACTCAACCGGGACAGCTGGAGTGAAAAACTGTTTTTT. Protein product: CASSVLNRDSWSEKLFF.

The rearrangement uses TRBV2 and TRBJ1-2; TRBD1 agrees at 7 bases. Per germline, CDR1 SNHLY and CDR2 FYNNEI. The CDR3 spans 14 residues. After removal of 9 bases from V and 5 bases from J, the junction contained 12 bases not matched to a gene. The DNA of the CDR3 is TGTGCCAGTACTCCACAGGGGTCGACTTATGGCTACACCTTC. Protein: CASTPQGSTYGYTF. Full variable domain (remainder filled in from reference TRBV2 and TRBJ1-2): EPEVTQTPSHQVTQMGQEVILRCVPISNHLYFYWYRQILGQKVEFLVSFYNNEISEKSEIFDDQFSVERPDGSNFTLKIRSTKLEDSAMYFCASTPQGSTYGYTFGSGTRLTVV.

Only a few counts were recorded for this clone. In DNA, the CDR3 is TGTGCCAGCCTCCTTGAGGGGGCTGGGACTGAAGCTTTCTTT. This encodes CASLLEGAGTEAFF. The V and J genes are TRBV18 and TRBJ1-1; 7 positions match TRBD1. Germline CDR1 KGHSH, CDR2 LQKENI. The CDR3 consists of 14 residues. Trimming took 8 bases from V and 5 from J; bases not matched to a gene: 11.

This clone was counted between two and nine times. The genes are TRBV25-1 and TRBJ1-1; D possibly corresponds to TRBD1 (5 bases). CDR3 size: 14 residues. CDR1 is MGHDK and CDR2 is SYGVNS in the germline V gene. V gave up 0 bases and J gave up 10 bases, with 15 bases separating them. The CDR3 sequence is CASSEYIDSAIAFF. The CDR3, as DNA: TGTGCCAGCAGTGAATATATAGACAGTGCGATAGCTTTCTTT.

J is TRBJ2-7 and V is TRBV5-8; D may be TRBD1 (6 bases). The germline CDR1 and CDR2 sequences are SGHTS and YDEGEE. The length of the CDR3 is 14 residues. V was cut by 0 bases and J by 11 bases, with 18 bases left in between. As DNA, the CDR3 is TGTGCCAGCAGCTTGGCCCAGGGGAATTACGTGAAGTACTTC. As protein: CASSLAQGNYVKYF.

The rearrangement joins TRBV11-2 to TRBJ2-1; 9 positions match TRBD1. CDR1 is SGHAT and CDR2 is FQNNGV in the germline V gene. The CDR3 loop spans 15 amino acids. With 6 bases clipped from V and 9 bases from J, the junction kept 12 bases outside the gene matches. The CDR3 bases are TGTGCCAGCAGGATACCGGGACAGGGCTCCCTTGAGCAGTTCTTC. Encoded protein: CASRIPGQGSLEQFF.

This clone was seen just once. The genes are TRBV5-5 and TRBJ1-1; 7 bases are shared with TRBD1. Per the germline V gene, CDR1 is SGHKS and CDR2 is YYEKEE (reference sequence). This CDR3 spans 16 amino acids. The J segment lost 2 bases and the V segment lost 2 bases, leaving 9 bases of the junction unmatched. This CDR3 reads CASSFPFGTANTEAFF. CDR3 sequence (DNA): TGTGCCAGCAGCTTCCCCTTCGGGACAGCAAACACTGAAGCTTTCTTT.

V and J are TRBV2 and TRBJ1-3; tentative D call: TRBD1 (6 bases). Deletions cut 5 bases from V and 0 bases from J, with 11 bases between. The germline gives CDR1 SNHLY, CDR2 FYNNEI. The CDR3 has 15 residues. CDR3 nucleotides: TGTGCCAGCAGTAAGGACAGTAGCTCTGGAAACACCATATATTTT. As protein: CASSKDSSSGNTIYF.

The chain recombines TRBV7-3 with TRBJ2-7; TRBD1 might be the D (5 bases). Germline assignment: CDR1 SGHTA and CDR2 FQGTGA. V lost 1 base and J lost 1, with 8 bases in between. The CDR3 runs 14 residues. DNA of the CDR3: TGTGCCAGCAGCTTAAACCAGGGTTCCTACGAGCAGTACTTC. Its protein is CASSLNQGSYEQYF.

The chain recombines TRBV9 with TRBJ2-1, with 13 bases matching TRBD2. Germline-derived CDR1 and CDR2 are SGDLS and YYNGEE. J was trimmed by 6 bases and V by 0 bases; bases with no gene match: 9. This CDR3 contains 18 residues. DNA for the CDR3: TGTGCCAGCAGCGTAGCCCGACTAGCGGGAGGCTCTTTCAATGAGCAGTTCTTC. Its protein product is CASSVARLAGGSFNEQFF.

This chain uses TRBV15 with TRBJ2-1; 7 bases match TRBD1. This CDR3 is 13 amino acids long. Germline lookup yields CDR1 LNHNV and CDR2 YYDKDF (reference sequence). V was clipped by 2 bases and J by 9 bases; unmatched bases: 4. The CDR3 loop reads CATSRSGQVEQFF. CDR3 nucleotides: TGTGCCACCAGCAGATCTGGACAGGTTGAGCAGTTCTTC.

The chain is built from TRBV7-9 and TRBJ1-4; the D gene is possibly TRBD1 (6 bases). Trimming removed 5 bases at V and 0 bases at J, with 13 bases between. This CDR3 region has 16 residues. CDR1 and CDR2 from the germline V gene are SEHNR and FQNEAQ (reference sequence). CDR3 amino acids: CASSKDRQATNEKLFF. The CDR3 DNA sequence: TGTGCCAGCAGCAAAGACAGGCAAGCAACTAATGAAAAACTGTTTTTT.

In its sample, this clone was seen once. The chain couples TRBV7-3 to TRBJ2-5; D possibly corresponds to TRBD1 (5 bases). The J call may be faulty, since TRBJ2-7 better matches the DNA end. The CDR3 contains 13 residues. Looked up from germline, CDR1 is SGHTA and CDR2 is FQGTGA. The CDR3 DNA reads TGTGCCAGCAGCTTAATGCAGGGATACGAGCAGTACTTC. Its protein is CASSLMQGYEQYF.